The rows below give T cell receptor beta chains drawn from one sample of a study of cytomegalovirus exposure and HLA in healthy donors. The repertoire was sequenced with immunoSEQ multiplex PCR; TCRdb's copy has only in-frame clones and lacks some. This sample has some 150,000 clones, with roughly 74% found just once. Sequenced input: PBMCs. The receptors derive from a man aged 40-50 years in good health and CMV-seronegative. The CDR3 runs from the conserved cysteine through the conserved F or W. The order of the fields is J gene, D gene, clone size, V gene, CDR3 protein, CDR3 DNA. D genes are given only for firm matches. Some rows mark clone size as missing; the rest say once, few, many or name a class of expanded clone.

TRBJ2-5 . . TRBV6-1 CASSEASSRRRETQYF TGTGCCAGCAGTGAAGCGTCCAGCCGTCGGAGAGAGACCCAGTACTTC
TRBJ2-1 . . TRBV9 CASSEGLSYNEQFF TGTGCCAGCAGTGAGGGTCTCTCGTACAATGAGCAGTTCTTC
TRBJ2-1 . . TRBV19 CASSAQGGGEQFF TGTGCCAGTAGTGCACAGGGTGGGGGTGAGCAGTTCTTC
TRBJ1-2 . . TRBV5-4 CASSLAPGFNYGYTF TGTGCCAGCAGCTTGGCCCCGGGGTTTAACTATGGCTACACCTTC
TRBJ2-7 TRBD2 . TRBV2 CASSEQRGKYEQYF TGTGCCAGCAGTGAACAGCGGGGGAAGTACGAGCAGTACTTC
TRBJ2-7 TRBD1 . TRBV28 CASTERQGKFYEQYF TGTGCCAGCACAGAGCGACAGGGCAAATTCTACGAGCAGTACTTC
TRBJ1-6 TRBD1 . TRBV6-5 CASSYSDRGKNSPLHF TGTGCCAGCAGTTACTCCGACAGGGGCAAGAATTCACCCCTCCACTTT
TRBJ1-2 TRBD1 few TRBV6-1 CASSQDRDYYGYTF TGTGCCAGCAGCCAGGACAGGGATTACTATGGCTACACCTTC
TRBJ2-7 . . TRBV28 CASRTPNYEQYF TGTGCCAGCCGAACTCCAAACTACGAGCAGTACTTC
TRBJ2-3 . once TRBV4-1 CASSQGQRGSLGTDTQYF TGCGCCAGCAGCCAAGGACAGCGTGGCTCGTTAGGCACAGATACGCAGTATTTT
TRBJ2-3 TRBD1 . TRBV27 CASSTGGVTDTQYF TGTGCCAGCAGTACAGGGGGCGTCACAGATACGCAGTATTTT
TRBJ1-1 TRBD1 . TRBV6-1 CASSEGTGVGEAFF TGTGCCAGCAGTGAGGGGACAGGGGTCGGAGAAGCTTTCTTT
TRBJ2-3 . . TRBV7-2 CASSPWTSRTDTQYF TGTGCCAGCAGCCCCTGGACTTCCCGCACAGATACGCAGTATTTT
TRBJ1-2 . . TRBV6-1 CASSGGQSRGYTF TGTGCCAGCAGTGGGGGACAAAGCAGGGGCTACACCTTC
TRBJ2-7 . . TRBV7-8 CASSLARGTYEQYF TGTGCCAGCAGCTTAGCCAGGGGCACCTACGAGCAGTACTTC
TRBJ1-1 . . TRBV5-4 CASSSPGTEAFF TGTGCCAGCAGCTCCCCGGGCACTGAAGCTTTCTTT
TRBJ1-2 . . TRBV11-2 CASRRGQGNYGYTF TGTGCCAGCAGGCGGGGTCAGGGTAACTATGGCTACACCTTC
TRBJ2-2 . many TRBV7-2 CASNSPMARGTGELFF TGTGCCAGCAACTCCCCGATGGCCAGGGGTACCGGGGAGCTGTTTTTT
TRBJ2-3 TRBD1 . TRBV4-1 CASSQDRTGTGWADTQYF TGCGCCAGCAGCCAAGATCGAACCGGGACAGGGTGGGCAGATACGCAGTATTTT
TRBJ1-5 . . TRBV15 CATQQRADQPQHF TGTGCCACGCAGCAGAGGGCCGATCAGCCCCAGCATTTT
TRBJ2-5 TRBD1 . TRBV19 CASSMRTGGVETQYF TGTGCCAGTAGTATGCGGACAGGGGGGGTGGAGACCCAGTACTTC
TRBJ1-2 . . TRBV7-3 CASSLIAGTYGYTF TGTGCCAGCAGCTTAATAGCGGGGACCTATGGCTACACCTTC
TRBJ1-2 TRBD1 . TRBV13 CASSLRDRVVKLGGYTF TGTGCCAGCTCCCTCCGGGACAGGGTGGTAAAATTGGGTGGCTACACCTTC
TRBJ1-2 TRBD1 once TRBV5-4 CASSQTGGRSYTF TGTGCCAGCAGCCAGACAGGGGGCAGAAGCTACACCTTC
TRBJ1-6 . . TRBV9 CASSPSLVNSPLHF TGTGCCAGCAGCCCTAGCTTGGTCAATTCACCCCTCCACTTT
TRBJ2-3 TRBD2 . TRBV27 CASSLARSGGTDTQYF TGTGCCAGCAGTTTGGCTCGTAGCGGGGGGACAGATACGCAGTATTTT
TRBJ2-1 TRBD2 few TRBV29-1 CSVGWTSGGVYNEQFF TGCAGCGTTGGATGGACTAGCGGGGGGGTCTACAATGAGCAGTTCTTC
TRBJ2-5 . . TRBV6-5 CASRPLDRFEAQYF TGTGCCAGCAGGCCCCTCGACAGGTTTGAGGCCCAGTACTTC
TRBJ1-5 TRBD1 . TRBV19 CASSSGQAGLSNQPQHF TGTGCCAGTAGTTCCGGACAGGCCGGATTAAGCAATCAGCCCCAGCATTTT
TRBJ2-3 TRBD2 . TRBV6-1 CASMGGAGTDTQYF TGTGCCAGCATGGGAGGGGCTGGCACAGATACGCAGTATTTT
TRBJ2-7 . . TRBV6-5 CASSLGFDEQYF TGTGCCAGCAGCCTAGGTTTCGACGAGCAGTACTTC
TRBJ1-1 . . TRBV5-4 CASSLAEVGTEAFF TGTGCCAGCAGCTTGGCCGAGGTGGGCACTGAAGCTTTCTTT
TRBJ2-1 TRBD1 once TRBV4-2 CASSVRDRGQNEQFF TGTGCCAGCAGCGTCCGGGACAGGGGGCAGAATGAGCAGTTCTTC
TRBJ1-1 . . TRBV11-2 CASSLRSIGTEAFF TGTGCCAGCAGCTTACGTTCAATCGGCACTGAAGCTTTCTTT
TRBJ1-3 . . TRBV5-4 CASSFPGDGGNTIYF TGTGCCAGCAGCTTCCCAGGGGATGGGGGAAACACCATATATTTT
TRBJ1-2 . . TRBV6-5 CASSYSASPYGYTF TGTGCCAGCAGTTACTCCGCGTCCCCCTATGGCTACACCTTC
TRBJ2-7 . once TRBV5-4 CASSSPLLSSYEQYF TGTGCCAGCAGCTCTCCGCTCCTAAGCTCCTACGAGCAGTACTTC
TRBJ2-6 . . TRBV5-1 CASSDHSGANVLTF TGCGCCAGCAGCGACCACAGTGGGGCCAACGTCCTGACTTTC
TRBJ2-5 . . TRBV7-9 CACGGRQETQYF TGTGCCTGCGGGGGCAGGCAAGAGACCCAGTACTTC
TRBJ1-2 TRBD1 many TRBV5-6 CASSLPGTGVGYTF TGTGCCAGCAGCCTTCCCGGGACAGGGGTGGGCTACACCTTC
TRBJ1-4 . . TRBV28 CASYPGSREKLFF TGTGCCAGCTATCCCGGTTCCCGGGAAAAACTGTTTTTT